A single sample gave rise to the 9 T cell receptor beta chains below, sequenced in a study of CD8 T cells in Susac syndrome (dated by TCRdb to about 2019). Receptor amplification or capture employed the immunoSEQ multiplex PCR assay. RNA was extracted using the RNeasy kit, and roughly 0.45 to 1 microgram was reverse transcribed with random hexamers. Using fastp trimming at Q25 and MiXCR clonotype assembly, TCRdb reanalyzed the public sequencing data and kept in-frame beta chains. Entries that share a CDR3 protein sequence are merged under the most common genes and DNA. The sample has about 71,000 distinct CDR3 sequences on record, under 96% of them singletons. Over 0.09% of the sample is in the top ten clones. The specimen was CD4+ T cells from PBMCs. The receptor source for this set is a human donor with multiple sclerosis.

The chain couples TRBV20-1 to TRBJ2-7, with D maybe TRBD2 (5 bases). The V end was cut by 5 bases, the J end by 2 bases, with 13 bases between. Germline CDR1 reads DFQATT; CDR2 reads SNEGSKA (reference sequence). The CDR3 is made up of 13 amino acids. The DNA of the CDR3 is TGCAGTGCTGCCCCGGACTCCACCTACGAGCAGTACTTC. Protein product: CSAAPDSTYEQYF.

The chain is built from TRBV7-3 and TRBJ2-3; D tentatively reads TRBD1 or TRBD2 (5 bases each). Looked up from germline, CDR1 is SGHTA and CDR2 is FQGTGA. V lost 1 base and J 4 bases, leaving 12 bases between the germline ends. The CDR3 covers 15 residues. CDR3 coding DNA: TGTGCCAGCAGCTTAAGTAGCGTAGGGGCAGATACGCAGTATTTT. Translated: CASSLSSVGADTQYF.

CDR3 in amino acids: CASSKATGRADEQFF. As DNA, the CDR3 is TGTGCCAGCTCCAAAGCCACCGGGAGAGCCGATGAGCAGTTCTTC. This sequence joins TRBV4-2 and TRBJ2-1; TRBD2 is a possible D gene (6 bases). Germline-derived CDR1 and CDR2 are LGHNA and YNFKEQ. V was cut by 8 bases and J by 8 bases, with 22 bases left in between. This CDR3 has 15 residues.

CDR3 nucleotide sequence: TGTGCCAGCAGTCCTGGCCGTTTCTACGAGCAGTACTTC. This encodes CASSPGRFYEQYF. The rearrangement joins TRBV2 to TRBJ2-7, with unresolved D. In germline, CDR1 is SNHLY, CDR2 FYNNEI. Trimming cost V 5 bases and J 3 bases, with 11 bases left between them. CDR3 size: 13 residues.

This chain joins TRBV2 and TRBJ2-7, with TRBD1 identical over 8 bases. Germline V CDR1 and CDR2: SNHLY, FYNNEI. With V trimmed by 8 bases and J by 3 bases, 9 bases remained unmatched. The CDR3 spans 14 residues. CDR3 bases: TGTGCCAGCTCCCGGGACAGGTCCTTCTACGAGCAGTACTTC. Amino acids: CASSRDRSFYEQYF.

This chain connects TRBV20-1 to TRBJ2-1; D perhaps matches TRBD2 (7 bases). V was shortened by 5 bases and J by 4 bases, with 15 bases between the two germline ends. In germline, CDR1 is DFQATT, CDR2 SNEGSKA (reference sequence). This CDR3 spans 14 amino acids. Written as DNA, the CDR3 is TGCAGTGCTCCCCCGGGGGGCCGATACAATGAGCAGTTCTTC. Its protein product is CSAPPGGRYNEQFF.

This clonotype appeared once. Here the CDR3 DNA reads TGTGCCAGCAGTTTCCCCTCAAGACAGGGCCGTGAGCAGTTCTTC. It is translated as CASSFPSRQGREQFF. The genes are TRBV12-3 or TRBV12-4 and TRBJ2-1, with TRBD1 matching 7 bases. The CDR3 has 15 residues. Trimming at V came to 3 bases and at J to 9 bases, leaving 11 bases not matched to a gene.

The rearrangement joins TRBV20-1 to TRBJ2-7; D gene unclear. CDR1 is DFQATT and CDR2 is SNEGSKA in the germline V gene (reference sequence). This CDR3 has 14 amino acids. Trimming pared 0 bases from V and 4 bases from J, leaving 13 bases between. The CDR3 DNA is TGCAGTGCTAGAGATATCCACTCGCCTTACGAGCAGTACTTC. As protein: CSARDIHSPYEQYF.

For the CDR3, the DNA is TGTGCCAGCAGTTCCCGGGGACTTCCCCGAGACGAGACCCAGTACTTC. This gives the protein CASSSRGLPRDETQYF. V and J are TRBV12-3 or TRBV12-4 and TRBJ2-5, with D tentatively TRBD2 (6 bases). Trimming stripped 4 bases from V and 5 bases from J, with 20 bases between. CDR3 size: 16 residues.